Here is one TCR beta chain with its context. Antigen unknown. The data belong to a study of response to subunit inactivated influenza vaccine. MiXCR was run by TCRdb on the RT-PCR reads, yielding one entry per CDR3 protein. The repertoire holds roughly 540,000 distinct CDR3 sequences, with around a quarter as singletons. Study conclusions and caveats: The authors put forward the suggestion that each seasonal influenza vaccination may bring in only a limited number of new T cells.

The V and J ends lost 8 bases and 4 bases, in that order; junction bases with no gene match: 7. The germline V gene encodes CDR1 KGHDR and CDR2 SFDVKD. The CDR3 spans 14 residues. These sequences were also reported in another study, on T cells expressing NK-cell markers. Per that study: UMIs were included in TCR beta cDNA generated by 5'RACE template switching. Sorted CD3+CD56+NKG2C+, CD3+CD56+NKG2C- and CD3+CD56-NKG2C+ T cells supplied TCR beta repertoires. The sorts in several experiments were restricted to alpha-beta TCR T cells by an anti-gamma-delta TCR antibody. These clonotypes also led the CD3+CD56-NKG2C+ fraction in a handful of donors.

This clonotype originated in a man aged 45-65 years who received an inactivated influenza vaccine. The sample here was CD4+ T cells sorted from PBMCs, taken less than 13 days after vaccination. V and J are TRBV24-1 and TRBJ2-7; 10 bases map to TRBD1. This CDR3 is CATTSGQGFYEQYF. Here the CDR3 DNA reads TGTGCCACCACCTCGGGACAGGGGTTTTACGAGCAGTACTTC.